The T cell receptor (beta chain) described here comes from a study of blood T cell repertoires in COVID-19. Study-wide background: Specimens from acute and convalescent COVID-19 originated in the United States, Italy and Spain. T cells, B-cell-depleted T cells, or PBMCs provided the cDNA or gDNA that served as material.

The CDR3 has 15 residues. Germline values: CDR1 SGHVS, CDR2 FQNEAQ. J gave up 4 bases and V 5 bases, and 6 bases lay outside the gene matches. Original handling: How many nucleated cells were present was estimated from reference gene primer amplification. Here immunoSEQ multiplex PCR was the method, and the copy in TCRdb shows in-frame clones only, minus some. For V, J and clone size, that table is used; D and trimming come from the DNA. The sample contains about 75,000 clones, roughly 70% of which appear only once. This clone was detected a few times. Specimen: peripheral blood. The receptor comes from a human donor with acute or convalescent COVID-19. The donor label of this sample is uncertain. V and J are TRBV7-8 and TRBJ1-5, with 9 positions matching TRBD1. Written as DNA, the CDR3 is TGTGCCAGCAGCATACAGGGGGCGAGGAATCAGCCCCAGCATTTT. As protein: CASSIQGARNQPQHF.